These 16 T cell receptor beta chains share one sample of origin, sequenced in a study of blood T cells in healthy people across ages. The second PCR ran about 6 to 12 cycles with a sample-barcoded 5' primer and J-beta primers. Via MiXCR, TCRdb re-called the 5' RACE reads, giving one row per CDR3 protein. The sample records some 920,000 distinct CDR3 sequences, 51% being singletons. Input material: blood. The receptors originated from a woman aged 55-69 years in good health.

V gene TRBV20-1 combines with J gene TRBJ1-1; 9 nucleotides match TRBD1. From germline, CDR1 is DFQATT and CDR2 SNEGSKA (reference sequence). J was trimmed by 1 base and V by 6 bases; bases with no gene match: 3. CDR3 length: 13 amino acids. The chain's CDR3 is CSALDRGNTEAFF. The CDR3, as DNA: TGCAGTGCGTTGGACAGGGGGAACACTGAAGCTTTCTTT.

As to this clonotype: Being one base from a much bigger clone, this may be a read error. The CDR3 spells CSARDLYRDLNEQFF. For the CDR3, the DNA is TGCAGTGCTAGAGATCTCTACCGAGACCTAAATGAGCAGTTCTTC. V and J are TRBV20-1 and TRBJ2-1, with D unclear. The V gene's germline CDR1 is DFQATT and CDR2 SNEGSKA (reference sequence). V gave up 0 bases and J gave up 7 bases, with 16 bases separating them. The CDR3 is 15 residues long.

CDR3 DNA sequence: TGTGCCAGCAGCCAAGCGACAGGGGGCAGATGGGGCTACACCTTC. Translated: CASSQATGGRWGYTF. V and J are TRBV6-4 and TRBJ1-2, with 10 bases identical to TRBD1. The V and J ends lost 6 bases and 8 bases, in that order; junction bases with no gene match: 12. Germline values: CDR1 MRHNA, CDR2 SNTAGT. CDR3 size: 15 residues.

V and J are TRBV28 and TRBJ2-3; D is uncertain. In germline, CDR1 is MDHEN, CDR2 SYDVKM. The CDR3 contains 13 residues. V lost 5 bases and J 1 base, leaving 7 bases between the germline ends. The CDR3 sequence is CASSAPGTDTQYF. In DNA form, the CDR3 reads TGTGCCAGCAGTGCGCCGGGCACAGATACGCAGTATTTT.

This chain links TRBV5-1 with TRBJ2-5, with D perhaps TRBD2 (6 bases). The V gene lost 4 bases and the J gene lost 4 bases, with 17 bases spanning the gap. Per germline, CDR1 SGHRS and CDR2 YFSETQ. The CDR3 loop spans 15 amino acids. The CDR3 bases are TGCGCCAGCAGCCGACGCCCGGGGGAATCAGAGACCCAGTACTTC. This sequence encodes CASSRRPGESETQYF.

This clonotype was counted once. The CDR3 loop reads CSARAPSGAPYEQYF. CDR3 in DNA: TGCAGTGCTAGAGCCCCTTCAGGGGCCCCCTACGAGCAGTACTTC. The gene calls are TRBV20-1 and TRBJ2-7; tentatively, D is TRBD1 (6 bases). The germline gives CDR1 DFQATT, CDR2 SNEGSKA (reference sequence). Trimming removed 1 base from V and 2 bases from J, with 15 bases in between. The CDR3 covers 15 residues.

This rearrangement joins TRBV12-3 or TRBV12-4 to TRBJ2-1; a possible D gene is TRBD2 (5 bases). With 6 bases removed from V and 9 bases from J, the gap between germline ends came to 9 bases. The CDR3 is made up of 11 amino acids. The CDR3 is CASRRETEQFF. CDR3 nucleotides: TGTGCCAGCAGAAGGGAGACTGAGCAGTTCTTC.

This chain links TRBV7-9 with TRBJ2-5; TRBD1 aligns across 8 bases. From germline, CDR1 is SEHNR and CDR2 FQNEAQ (reference sequence). The CDR3 extends over 19 amino acids. V was clipped by 2 bases and J by 11 bases; unmatched bases: 25. This chain's CDR3 is CASSLRPKTPGTGRYEQYF. The CDR3 DNA reads as TGTGCCAGCAGCTTACGTCCGAAAACTCCGGGGACAGGTCGTTATGAGCAGTACTTC.

This clonotype was detected only a few times. The rearrangement uses TRBV12-3 or TRBV12-4 and TRBJ2-7, with TRBD2 matching 10 bases. This CDR3 has 17 amino acids. V was clipped by 0 bases and J by 5 bases; unmatched bases: 10. This chain's CDR3 is CASSLALTLAGDNEQYF. The CDR3 region has the DNA TGTGCCAGCAGTTTAGCGCTTACTCTAGCGGGAGACAACGAGCAGTACTTC.

The rearrangement uses TRBV7-2 and TRBJ2-1; 14 bases align to TRBD2. This CDR3 is built from 16 residues. The germline gives CDR1 SGHTA, CDR2 FQGNSA. The ends lost 3 bases at V and 9 bases at J; junction bases unmatched: 7. The CDR3 sequence: CASSFLGLAGAGEQFF. The CDR3 coding sequence is TGTGCCAGCAGCTTCTTGGGACTAGCGGGAGCCGGTGAGCAGTTCTTC.

The chain has TRBV4-1 and TRBJ2-1, with TRBD2 as a possible D gene (7 bases). The V end was cut by 2 bases, the J end by 6 bases, with 14 bases between. The germline CDR1 and CDR2 sequences are MGHRA and YSYEKL. The CDR3 totals 15 residues. CDR3 nucleotide sequence: TGCGCCAGCAGCCAAACCCCCGGGGGGCTCAATGAGCAGTTCTTC. Translating gives CASSQTPGGLNEQFF.

The chain recombines TRBV3-1 with TRBJ2-7; D might be TRBD1 or TRBD2, each matching 5 bases. The V end was cut by 1 base, the J end by 7 bases, with 17 bases between. The CDR3 length is 15 residues. CDR1 LGHDT and CDR2 YNNKEL come from the germline V gene (reference sequence). CDR3 sequence: CASSQAPDSEGEQYF. CDR3 nucleotide sequence: TGTGCCAGCAGCCAAGCCCCGGACTCTGAGGGGGAGCAGTACTTC.

This clonotype was counted at least ten times. The gene calls are TRBV3-1 and TRBJ1-1; D is ambiguous. The CDR3 sequence is 16 residues long. Looked up from germline, CDR1 is LGHDT and CDR2 is YNNKEL (reference sequence). V lost 0 bases to trimming and J lost 1 base, with 12 bases between them. CDR3 nucleotide sequence: TGTGCCAGCAGCCAAGAAGGAATAGGCCGGAACACTGAAGCTTTCTTT. Translated: CASSQEGIGRNTEAFF.

This clonotype has more than one count but fewer than ten. CDR3 nucleotides: TGTGCCAGCAGTTACTCGCGCGGGGCAGGTGAAAAACTGTTTTTT. Residues: CASSYSRGAGEKLFF. The V and J genes are TRBV6-5 and TRBJ1-4, with TRBD1 as a possible D gene (5 bases). This CDR3 is 15 amino acids long. Germline V CDR1 and CDR2: MNHEY, SVGAGI. Trimming removed 0 bases from V and 7 bases from J, with 12 bases in between.

This clonotype was picked up a small number of times. This chain connects TRBV11-2 to TRBJ1-2, with TRBD1 as a possible D gene (5 bases). The ends were cut back, 5 bases at V and 7 bases at J, with 23 bases in the middle. The CDR3 length is 16 residues. Germline CDR1 reads SGHAT; CDR2 reads FQNNGV. CDR3 in amino acids: CASSPPPGRGDFGYTF. The CDR3 DNA is TGTGCCAGCAGCCCACCCCCGGGCCGAGGGGACTTTGGCTACACCTTC.

This chain joins TRBV12-3 or TRBV12-4 and TRBJ1-6, with 10 bases aligning to TRBD1. The ends lost 4 bases at V and 7 bases at J; junction bases unmatched: 1. CDR3 length: 14 amino acids. CDR3 residues: CASSSGQGNSPLHF. The CDR3 DNA sequence: TGTGCCAGCAGTTCGGGACAGGGGAATTCACCCCTCCACTTT.